This T cell receptor beta chain comes out of a study of shared clonotypes between healthy human individuals. Sorted-subset replicate PCRs used around 220 ng DNA, 25,000 to 30,000 T cell genomes. Profiling relied on immunoSEQ multiplex PCR, and the TCRdb table lists in-frame clones only, not all of them. This sample yields 1,500,000 or so clones, of which roughly 97% are seen a single time; over 1% belongs to the top ten. This CDR3 comprises 15 residues. Germline CDR1 SGHTA, CDR2 FQGTGA. The V and J ends lost 6 bases and 4 bases respectively, with 16 bases between them. The receptor's source is a young man in good health. The chain employs TRBV7-3 and TRBJ2-1; D is possibly TRBD2 (6 bases). The sequenced material came from naive CD4+ T cells sorted from blood. The subset is: CD45RA+ positively selected. Here the CDR3 reads CASSRTGTDYNEQFF. Written as DNA, the CDR3 is TGTGCCAGCAGTCGCACCGGGACTGATTACAATGAGCAGTTCTTC.